The 21 T cell receptor beta chains presented below share a single source sample, sequenced in a study of T-cell memory formation after mild COVID-19. Via MiXCR, TCRdb re-called the 5' RACE reads, giving one row per CDR3 protein. The sample shows about 250,000 distinct CDR3 sequences, just over 15% of them seen only once. The material sequenced was PBMCs or a T cell subset sorted from them (not recorded which). Receptors were obtained from an adult woman who had mild COVID-19 (a few samples of this study predate the infection). Cell type and time point are not known.

This clonotype was counted a few times. The chain combines TRBV27 with TRBJ1-6; D ambiguous. There are 15 residues in the CDR3. From germline, CDR1 is MNHEY and CDR2 SMNVEV (reference sequence). V dropped 6 bases and J dropped 9 bases, with 18 bases sitting between them. In DNA, the CDR3 is TGTGCCAGCAGCCGAATTTTGAGCCCAAGTTCACCCCTCCACTTT. This sequence encodes CASSRILSPSSPLHF.

This chain links TRBV7-9 with TRBJ2-2; a weak D match, TRBD1 (6 bases). Per the germline V gene, CDR1 is SEHNR and CDR2 is FQNEAQ (reference sequence). The CDR3 length is 14 residues. V dropped 5 bases and J dropped 6 bases, with 13 bases sitting between them. The CDR3 nucleotides read TGTGCCAGCAGCGCTAGACAGGCAGCCGGGGAGCTGTTTTTT. Protein: CASSARQAAGELFF.

This clonotype appeared many times. In DNA form, the CDR3 reads TGCGCCAGCACCGACACCCTAAATGAAAAACTGTTTTTT. Translated, it gives CASTDTLNEKLFF. The chain couples TRBV5-1 to TRBJ1-4; D uncertain. V was cut by 6 bases and J by 5 bases, with 11 bases left in between. The CDR3 covers 13 residues. In germline, CDR1 is SGHRS, CDR2 YFSETQ.

The rearrangement joins TRBV5-1 to TRBJ2-2; D gene uncertain. V was shortened by 4 bases and J by 8 bases, with 15 bases between the two germline ends. From germline, CDR1 is SGHRS and CDR2 YFSETQ. This CDR3 is built from 14 residues. The CDR3 region is CASSPQDWGGELFF. The CDR3 DNA reads as TGCGCCAGCAGCCCTCAAGATTGGGGAGGGGAGCTGTTTTTT.

The V and J genes are TRBV5-1 and TRBJ2-7; D unclear. Germline lookup yields CDR1 SGHRS and CDR2 YFSETQ. The CDR3 runs 13 residues. Trimming took off 0 bases at V and 4 bases at J, with 8 bases between the two ends. CDR3: CASSLDPLYEQYF. CDR3 DNA: TGCGCCAGCAGCTTGGACCCTTTATACGAGCAGTACTTC.

The genes are TRBV12-3 or TRBV12-4 and TRBJ1-2; D ambiguous. The CDR3 totals 14 residues. The V end was cut by 2 bases, the J end by 6 bases, with 13 bases between. DNA for the CDR3: TGTGCCAGCAGTTTAACCCGGCAGGAAGATGGCTACACCTTC. The encoded protein is CASSLTRQEDGYTF.

This chain links TRBV5-5 with TRBJ2-7, with D perhaps matching TRBD1 (7 bases). This CDR3 spans 15 amino acids. V gave up 0 bases and J gave up 6 bases, with 16 bases separating them. CDR1 SGHKS and CDR2 YYEKEE come from the germline V gene (reference sequence). CDR3 in DNA: TGTGCCAGCAGCTTGGGGAGGGGGCGAGTGCTCGAGCAGTACTTC. This codes for CASSLGRGRVLEQYF.

The chain has TRBV20-1 and TRBJ2-7, with 10 bases aligning to TRBD2. Germline assignment: CDR1 DFQATT and CDR2 SNEGSKA (reference sequence). The CDR3 runs to 15 residues. Losses at the gene ends were 5 bases for V and 2 bases for J; bases not matched to a gene: 9. CDR3 sequence (DNA): TGCAGTGCTCCAGGACTAGCGGAGGGCACCTACGAGCAGTACTTC. This sequence encodes CSAPGLAEGTYEQYF.

This clonotype occurred many times. J is TRBJ2-7 and V is TRBV4-3; no clear D. The germline V gene encodes CDR1 LGHNA and CDR2 YSLEER. V was shortened by 1 base and J by 3 bases, with 4 bases between the two germline ends. This CDR3 has 12 amino acids. The CDR3: CASSQGNYEQYF. The CDR3 DNA is TGCGCCAGCAGCCAAGGAAACTACGAGCAGTACTTC.

This clonotype was seen many times. The V call is TRBV11-3, the J call TRBJ2-7, with no clear D. The CDR3 has 13 amino acids. Germline CDR1 is SGHNT and CDR2 is YENEEA. V was shortened by 4 bases and J by 6 bases, with 13 bases between the two germline ends. The CDR3 DNA reads TGTGCCAGCAGCTCGTCCATGTGGGGCGAGCAGTACTTC. It codes for CASSSSMWGEQYF.

This sequence joins TRBV7-2 and TRBJ2-5; maybe TRBD1 (7 bases). V lost 4 bases and J 4 bases, leaving 13 bases between the germline ends. The CDR3 sequence is 14 residues long. Germline CDR1 is SGHTA and CDR2 is FQGNSA. Here the CDR3 DNA reads TGTGCCAGCAGCTCCCGTCAGGGGGGAGAGACCCAGTACTTC. The encoded protein is CASSSRQGGETQYF.

Only a few counts were recorded for this clonotype. The chain has TRBV24-1 and TRBJ1-1; TRBD1 matches at 7 bases. The CDR3 is made up of 13 amino acids. Germline CDR1 reads KGHDR; CDR2 reads SFDVKD. Losses at the gene ends were 7 bases for V and 10 bases for J; bases not matched to a gene: 11. The DNA for the CDR3 is TGTGCCACCAGGGGGGAGGGGGCGTACGGAGCTTTCTTT. Translating gives CATRGEGAYGAFF.

This clonotype has only a few counts. Here the CDR3 DNA reads TGTGCCAGCAGTGCTTACAGGGGTTTGGGCTACACCTTC. It encodes CASSAYRGLGYTF. The chain links TRBV12-3 or TRBV12-4 to TRBJ1-2, with 7 nucleotides matching TRBD1. The ends lost 5 bases at V and 8 bases at J; junction bases unmatched: 8. The CDR3 loop spans 13 amino acids.

This CDR3 is CASSVGQGAYNEQFF. The CDR3 DNA follows: TGTGCCAGCAGCGTGGGACAGGGCGCCTACAATGAGCAGTTCTTC. The J gene is TRBJ2-1, the V gene TRBV9, with 9 bases that match TRBD1. From germline, CDR1 is SGDLS and CDR2 YYNGEE. The V and J ends lost 2 bases and 2 bases, in that order; junction bases with no gene match: 2. The CDR3 extends over 15 amino acids.

The genes are TRBV7-9 and TRBJ2-2; D uncertain. The V gene lost 6 bases and the J gene lost 8 bases, with 7 bases spanning the gap. The germline V gene has CDR1 SEHNR and CDR2 FQNEAQ (reference sequence). The CDR3 sequence is 11 residues long. CDR3 sequence (DNA): TGTGCCAGCAGGATAGAAGGGGAGCTGTTTTTT. It is translated as CASRIEGELFF. The full variable domain, its missing parts supplied by reference TRBV7-9 and TRBJ2-2, is DTGVSQNPRHKITKRGQNVTFRCDPISEHNRLYWYRQTLGQGPEFLTYFQNEAQLEKSRLLSDRFSAERPKGSFSTLEIQRTEQGDSAMYLCASRIEGELFFGEGSRLTVL.

The chain joins TRBV29-1 to TRBJ2-1, with 9 bases fitting TRBD2. Trimming cost V 6 bases and J 4 bases; bases outside gene matches: 13. Germline loops: CDR1 SQVTM, CDR2 ANQGSEA. This CDR3 is built from 16 residues. The CDR3 here is CSVGVAGVILYNEQFF. As DNA, the CDR3 is TGCAGCGTCGGGGTAGCGGGAGTGATTTTATACAATGAGCAGTTCTTC.

This clonotype was picked up a small number of times. This rearrangement joins TRBV18 to TRBJ2-3; D remains unclear. V was trimmed by 1 base and J by 2 bases, leaving 4 bases between them. CDR1 KGHSH and CDR2 LQKENI come from the germline V gene. This CDR3 spans 13 amino acids. The CDR3 loop is CASSPRPTDTQYF. CDR3 in DNA: TGTGCCAGCTCACCACGGCCCACAGATACGCAGTATTTT.

The sample holds a few counts of this clonotype. The chain links TRBV19 to TRBJ1-1; maybe TRBD1 (5 bases). The CDR3 consists of 14 residues. Per germline, CDR1 LNHDA and CDR2 SQIVND (reference sequence). Trimming shortened V by 6 bases and J by 1 base, and 12 bases separated the two germline ends. Written as DNA, the CDR3 is TGTGCCAGTAGCTTCAGGGAAAGGAACACTGAAGCTTTCTTT. It codes for CASSFRERNTEAFF.

V and J are TRBV12-3 or TRBV12-4 and TRBJ2-7, with no clear D. V was trimmed by 0 bases and J by 7 bases, leaving 4 bases between them. CDR3 length: 11 residues. The CDR3 sequence: CASSLASEQYF. The CDR3 bases are TGTGCCAGCAGTTTAGCCTCAGAGCAGTACTTC.

This clonotype was seen a few times. The V call is TRBV7-3, the J call TRBJ2-2; possible D gene TRBD2, 6 bases. The germline V and J ends were trimmed by 3 bases and 3 bases, with 14 bases remaining between them. Germline V lookup: CDR1 SGHTA, CDR2 FQGTGA. The CDR3 length is 16 residues. DNA of the CDR3: TGTGCCAGCAGCTTCGGCGGGACCGGGGACACCGGGGAGCTGTTTTTT. Its translation: CASSFGGTGDTGELFF.

V gene TRBV12-3 or TRBV12-4 combines with J gene TRBJ2-5; D perhaps matches TRBD2 (6 bases). Trimming stripped 4 bases from V and 5 bases from J, with 11 bases between. The CDR3 runs 13 residues. The chain's CDR3 is CASSSGRGETQYF. The CDR3 bases are TGTGCCAGCAGTTCTGGACGGGGGGAGACCCAGTACTTC.